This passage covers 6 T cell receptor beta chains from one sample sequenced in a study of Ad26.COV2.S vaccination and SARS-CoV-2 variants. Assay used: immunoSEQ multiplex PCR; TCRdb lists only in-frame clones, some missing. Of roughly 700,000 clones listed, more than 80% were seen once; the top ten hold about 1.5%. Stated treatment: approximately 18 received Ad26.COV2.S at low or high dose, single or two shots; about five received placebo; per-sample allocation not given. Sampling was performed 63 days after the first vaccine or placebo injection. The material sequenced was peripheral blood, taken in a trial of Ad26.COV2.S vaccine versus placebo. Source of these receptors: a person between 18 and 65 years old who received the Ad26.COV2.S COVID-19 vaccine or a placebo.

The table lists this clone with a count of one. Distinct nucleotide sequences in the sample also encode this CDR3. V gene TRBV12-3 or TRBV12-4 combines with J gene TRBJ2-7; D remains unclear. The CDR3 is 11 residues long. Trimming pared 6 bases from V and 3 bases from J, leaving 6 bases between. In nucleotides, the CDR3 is TGTGCCAGCAGCCTCTACTACGAGCAGTACTTC. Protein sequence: CASSLYYEQYF.

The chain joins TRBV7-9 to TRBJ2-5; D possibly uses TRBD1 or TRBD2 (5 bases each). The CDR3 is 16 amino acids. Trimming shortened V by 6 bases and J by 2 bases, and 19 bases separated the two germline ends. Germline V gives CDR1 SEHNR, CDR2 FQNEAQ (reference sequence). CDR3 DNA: TGTGCCAGCAGTTACATCCGGGACCCCCTTCAAGAGACCCAGTACTTC. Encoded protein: CASSYIRDPLQETQYF.

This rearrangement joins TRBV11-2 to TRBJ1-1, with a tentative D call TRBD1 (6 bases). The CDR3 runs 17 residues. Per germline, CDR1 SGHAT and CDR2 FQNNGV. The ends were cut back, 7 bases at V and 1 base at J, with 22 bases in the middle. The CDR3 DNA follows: TGTGCCAGCACCCTAACTCCCCCGGGACACAAGAACACTGAAGCTTTCTTT. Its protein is CASTLTPPGHKNTEAFF.

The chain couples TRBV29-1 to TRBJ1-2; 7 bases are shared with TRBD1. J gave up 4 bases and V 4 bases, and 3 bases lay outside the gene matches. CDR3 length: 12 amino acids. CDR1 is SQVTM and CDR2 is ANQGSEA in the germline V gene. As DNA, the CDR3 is TGCAGCGTTGGGGGACAGAGCTATGGCTACACCTTC. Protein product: CSVGGQSYGYTF.

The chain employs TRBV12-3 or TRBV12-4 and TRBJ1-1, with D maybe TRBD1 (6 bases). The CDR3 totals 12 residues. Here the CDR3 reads CAWDTMNTEAFF. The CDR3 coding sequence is TGTGCTTGGGACACCATGAACACTGAAGCTTTCTTT.

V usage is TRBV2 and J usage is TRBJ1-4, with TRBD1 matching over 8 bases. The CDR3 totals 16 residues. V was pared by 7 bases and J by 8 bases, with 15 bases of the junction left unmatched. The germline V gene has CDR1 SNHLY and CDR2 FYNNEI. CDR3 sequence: CASKGLRQGTAEKLFF. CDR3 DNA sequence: TGTGCCAGCAAAGGACTCCGACAGGGGACGGCGGAAAAACTGTTTTTT. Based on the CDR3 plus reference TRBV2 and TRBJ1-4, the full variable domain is EPEVTQTPSHQVTQMGQEVILRCVPISNHLYFYWYRQILGQKVEFLVSFYNNEISEKSEIFDDQFSVERPDGSNFTLKIRSTKLEDSAMYFCASKGLRQGTAEKLFFGSGTQLSVL.